The rows below give T cell receptor beta chains drawn from one sample of a study of blood T cell repertoires in COVID-19. Sequenced by immunoSEQ multiplex PCR; TCRdb stores in-frame clones only, minus some. The data hold 300,000 to 400,000 clones, with about 90% observed a single time. The specimen sequenced was peripheral blood. Source of these receptors: a woman aged 30 to 39 with COVID-19, enrolled during active disease. The CDR3 runs from the conserved cysteine through the conserved F or W. D genes are given only for firm matches. A row's size may be missing; if present it is once, few, many or a size class.

TRBV4-1	-	TRBJ1-2	TRBD1	TGCGCCAGCAGCCAAGCAAGCCTAGACAGGGCCGTAAGGGGCTACACCTTC	CASSQASLDRAVRGYTF
TRBV20-1	few	TRBJ2-1	-	TGCAGTGCTAGAGATGAGGATGAGCAGTTCTTC	CSARDEDEQFF
TRBV5-1	-	TRBJ2-3	TRBD2	TGCGCCAGCAGCTTGGGAAGAAGCGGGAGGGCCGCGGATACGCAGTATTTT	CASSLGRSGRAADTQYF
TRBV7-8	-	TRBJ1-2	TRBD1	TGTGCCAGCAGCTCCACTTGGGGACAGGGGGACTATGGCTACACCTTC	CASSSTWGQGDYGYTF
TRBV7-8	-	TRBJ2-5	-	TGTGCCAGCAGCCCGTCGGGGGTCCAAGAGACCCAGTACTTC	CASSPSGVQETQYF
TRBV6-2/TRBV6-3	-	TRBJ2-1	-	TGTGCCAGCAGCCCAGCGGAGAGCTCCTACAATGAGCAGTTCTTC	CASSPAESSYNEQFF
TRBV7-8	-	TRBJ1-3	-	TGTGCCAGCGTGGGCATGAACACCATATATTTT	CASVGMNTIYF
TRBV19	once	TRBJ2-2	-	TGTGCCAGTAGTATCCAGTACGGGGAGCTGTTTTTT	CASSIQYGELFF
TRBV7-8	once	TRBJ2-3	TRBD1	TGTGCCAGCAGCTTTTCGCTCTGGACAGGCCGCGGGACAGATACGCAGTATTTT	CASSFSLWTGRGTDTQYF
TRBV29-1	-	TRBJ2-1	-	TGCAGCGCTAGCGACTCCTACAATGAGCAGTTCTTC	CSASDSYNEQFF
TRBV24-1	-	TRBJ2-5	TRBD1	TGTGCCACCAGTGATTTAAGACAGGGTGGAGAGACCCAGTACTTC	CATSDLRQGGETQYF
TRBV7-9	-	TRBJ2-4	TRBD1	TGTGCCAGCAGCTTTCAGGGGGCAAGGGGCAAAAACATTCAGTACTTC	CASSFQGARGKNIQYF
TRBV29-1	once	TRBJ1-4	-	TGCAGCGTTGAGTCCAGGGATTCTGATGAAAAACTGTTTTTT	CSVESRDSDEKLFF
TRBV4-3	-	TRBJ2-2	-	TGCGCCAGCAGCCAAGTTGGGGTTGGCGGGACCGGGGAGCTGTTTTTT	CASSQVGVGGTGELFF
TRBV6-5	-	TRBJ2-1	TRBD2	TGTGCCAGCAGAGGACTAGCGGGGAAGGGTGAGCAGTTCTTC	CASRGLAGKGEQFF
TRBV28	-	TRBJ1-5	-	TGTGCCAGCAGTTTTCTGAGAAATCAGCCCCAGCATTTT	CASSFLRNQPQHF
TRBV5-1	-	TRBJ1-3	-	TGCGCCAGCAGCCCAGACTCTGGAAACACCATATATTTT	CASSPDSGNTIYF
TRBV18	-	TRBJ1-6	-	TGTGCCAGCTCACCATTTTCTCAGACATTAGAACATAATTCACCCCTCCACTTT	CASSPFSQTLEHNSPLHF
TRBV9	-	TRBJ2-7	-	TGTGCCAGCAGCGTAGGTGCGGTATCCTACGAGCAGTACTTC	CASSVGAVSYEQYF
TRBV5-6	-	TRBJ2-2	TRBD2	TGTGCCAGCAGATCCACCGGGGGGTTCGACGGGGAGCTGTTTTTT	CASRSTGGFDGELFF
TRBV11-2	once	TRBJ1-2	TRBD1	TGTGCCAGCTCCACCCCGGACAGGTACAAAGGCTATGGCTACACCTTC	CASSTPDRYKGYGYTF
TRBV10-3	-	TRBJ1-6	TRBD1	TGTGCCACCATACCCGGGACAGGGAGTTCACCCCTCCACTTT	CATIPGTGSSPLHF
TRBV2	-	TRBJ2-6	-	TGTGCCAGCAATACTGGGGCCAACGTCCTGACTTTC	CASNTGANVLTF
TRBV7-8	-	TRBJ1-2	-	TGTGCCAGCAGCCCGTCAGGGGAATATGGCTACACCTTC	CASSPSGEYGYTF
TRBV6-5	-	TRBJ1-1	TRBD1	TGTGCCAGCAGTTCGTGGGACAGGGGACCTGAAGCTTTCTTT	CASSSWDRGPEAFF
TRBV5-1	-	TRBJ2-5	-	TGCGCCAGCAGCTTGGGCGGGGTAAACCAAGAGACCCAGTACTTC	CASSLGGVNQETQYF
TRBV10-3	once	TRBJ1-1	-	TGTGCCATCAGCCCGACAATGAACACTGAAGCTTTCTTT	CAISPTMNTEAFF
TRBV6-2/TRBV6-3	many	TRBJ2-7	-	TGTGCCAGCAGTTACTCGAAACAGGGCCACGAGCAGTACTTC	CASSYSKQGHEQYF
TRBV6-1	-	TRBJ2-2	TRBD2	TGTGCCAGCAGTGAGACTAGCGGGGGGGCCCTGGACACCGGGGAGCTGTTTTTT	CASSETSGGALDTGELFF
TRBV7-2	-	TRBJ2-1	-	TGTGCCAGCAGCTTAGCTTTGAGTCGCTCCTACAATGAGCAGTTCTTC	CASSLALSRSYNEQFF
TRBV5-8	-	TRBJ1-2	-	TGTGCCAGCAGCTTTCGCTCCGGGGGCTACACCTTC	CASSFRSGGYTF
TRBV7-9	-	TRBJ1-4	-	TGTGCCAGCAGCACCCGGGAGGAGGTTGCAACTAATGAAAAACTGTTTTTT	CASSTREEVATNEKLFF
TRBV11-3	-	TRBJ2-3	-	TGTGCCAGCAGCACGGGACTGCCGGGGGATACGCAGTATTTT	CASSTGLPGDTQYF
TRBV24-1	once	TRBJ2-3	-	TGTGCCACCAGTGCCATAAGAGGGGGAATGCGACGGACGACAGATACGCAGTATTTT	CATSAIRGGMRRTTDTQYF
TRBV5-8	-	TRBJ2-7	-	TGTGCCAGCAGCTTGGCGTCGGGGTTCACCTACGAGCAGTACTTC	CASSLASGFTYEQYF
TRBV5-1	-	TRBJ2-3	TRBD2	TGCGCCAGCAGCTCTAATAGCGGGAGGGCGACAGATACGCAGTATTTT	CASSSNSGRATDTQYF
TRBV3-1/TRBV3-2	-	TRBJ2-5	-	TGTGCCAGCAGCCAGGGTAGCAGTGATGGAGAGACCCAGTACTTC	CASSQGSSDGETQYF
TRBV7-2	-	TRBJ1-1	-	TGTGCCAGCAGCCCCGGTTCGGTTTGGAACACTGAAGCTTTCTTT	CASSPGSVWNTEAFF
TRBV7-8	once	TRBJ2-2	-	TGTGCCAGCACCCGCCAAAGGGGGGGAGACACCGGGGAGCTGTTTTTT	CASTRQRGGDTGELFF
TRBV5-4	-	TRBJ2-3	TRBD2	TGTGCCAGCAGCTTACGACCAGCGGGAGCGGAGGTAACAGATACGCAGTATTTT	CASSLRPAGAEVTDTQYF
TRBV4-3	-	TRBJ2-3	TRBD2	TGCGCCAGCAGCCAACAAGCGGGGGGTGTCGATACGCAGTATTTT	CASSQQAGGVDTQYF
TRBV6-4	-	TRBJ2-3	TRBD2	TGTGCCAGCAGTGACTCGCGGGGGGGCACAGATACGCAGTATTTT	CASSDSRGGTDTQYF
TRBV7-9	-	TRBJ2-2	-	TGTGCCAGCAGCCCAGCCGGGGAGCTGTTTTTT	CASSPAGELFF
TRBV7-9	-	TRBJ2-1	TRBD1	TGTGCCAGCAGCTCTGGACAGGGGTACAATGAGCAGTTCTTC	CASSSGQGYNEQFF
TRBV6-5	-	TRBJ2-5	TRBD1	TGTGCCAGCAGTCCTATTCAACAGGGGTCCCAGTACTTC	CASSPIQQGSQYF